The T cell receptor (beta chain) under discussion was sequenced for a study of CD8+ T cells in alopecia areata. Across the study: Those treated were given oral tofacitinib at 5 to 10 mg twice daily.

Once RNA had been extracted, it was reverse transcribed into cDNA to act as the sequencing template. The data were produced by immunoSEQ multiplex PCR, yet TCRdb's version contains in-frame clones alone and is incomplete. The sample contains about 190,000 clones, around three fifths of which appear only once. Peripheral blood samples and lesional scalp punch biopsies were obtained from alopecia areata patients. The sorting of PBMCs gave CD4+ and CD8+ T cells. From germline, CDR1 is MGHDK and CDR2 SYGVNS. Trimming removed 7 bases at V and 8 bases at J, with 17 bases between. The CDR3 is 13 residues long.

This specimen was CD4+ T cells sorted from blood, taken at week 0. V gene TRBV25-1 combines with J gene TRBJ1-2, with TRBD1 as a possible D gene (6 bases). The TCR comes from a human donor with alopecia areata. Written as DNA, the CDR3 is TGTGCCAGCACCCGATCACAGGGTGGCGGCTACACCTTC. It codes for CASTRSQGGGYTF.